This T cell receptor (beta chain) was sequenced in a study of human T cells and chemical hapten exposure. Study context: Subjects had 2% DPC placed on about 2 cm by about 2 cm of upper inner arm skin for sensitization.

This clonotype came up many times. Its antigen is still unknown. Regarding time point: patch test 1, 2 weeks after DPC sensitization. Treatment in this sample: therapeutic diphenylcyclopropenone sensitization with weekly scalp DPC. Unfractionated whole blood served as the source for total RNA extraction. There are 14 residues in the CDR3. The V gene's germline CDR1 is MNHEY and CDR2 SMNVEV (reference sequence). With V trimmed by 5 bases and J by 8 bases, 12 bases remained unmatched. Findings and caveats of the study: While controls formed fewer of them, expanded TCRs formed significantly more large CDR3 similarity clusters.

TCRdb used MiXCR to reprocess the RACE reads, holding one entry per CDR3 protein. The table has under 120,000 distinct CDR3 sequences, about 11% seen once; the top ten hold under 4.5%. This chain connects TRBV27 to TRBJ2-7, with 7 bases fitting TRBD1. Specimen: whole blood, collected in connection with sensitization to the hapten diphenylcyclopropenone (DPC). The receptor's source is a woman in her thirties or forties with alopecia areata. Some clones in this sample may be carry-over from other donors' samples. CDR3: CASSPRTGQLKQYF. CDR3 bases: TGTGCCAGCAGTCCCAGAACGGGACAGCTTAAGCAGTACTTC.